This T cell receptor beta chain was documented in a study of early stage breast cancer tumors (dated by TCRdb to about 2017). Looking at the study overall: Of the roughly 17 invasive breast tumors, about a dozen were found to be estrogen receptor-positive, progesterone receptor-positive and HER2-negative. Of the roughly 12 ER+/PR+/HER2- tumors, eight were classified as invasive ductal carcinomas and four as invasive lobular carcinomas. On average, each sample had 8 to 10-fold read coverage. A total of 2.7 million or so templates, representing almost 1,100,000 unique clonotypes, were detected across all samples.

Paper-wide results and their limitations: Chain pairing and functional markers such as CD4, CD8 and FOXP3 were not captured by bulk genomic DNA sequencing of unsorted cells. Enriched TCRB sequences shared across patients were mostly commonly generated sequences, unlikely to play an important role in the tumor microenvironment. Because the cohort was small, a breakdown by tumor subtype could not be done. Compared with adjacent normal breast tissue, tumors had higher clonality and approximately 2.5-fold greater T cell density. Repertoires from blood resembled normal breast more closely than tumor, and using blood as a reference for each tissue separated tumor from normal in about 85% of the 16 patients.

The study profiled bulk TCR beta-chain repertoires in matched peripheral blood, tumor and adjacent normal breast tissue taken from approximately 15 patients with early-stage breast cancer. Before surgery, about 4.5-10 mL of whole blood was collected in EDTA tubes and processed within 2 hours. Ficoll-Paque centrifugation in SepMate-50 tubes was used to isolate peripheral blood mononuclear cells. PBMCs were cryopreserved in aliquots of roughly 1.8 to 4.5 million cells in about 90% FBS with around 10% DMSO and kept in liquid nitrogen. Genomic DNA was extracted with the Qiagen AllPrep DNA/RNA Mini kit. For this clone: Its specific antigen is unknown. Within one base of it there is no much larger clone, and no base qualities were kept.

Each sample was amplified in two independent genomic DNA replicates, using 0.5 ug for blood and around 1.5 ug for tumor or normal breast. Following the manufacturer's instructions, the ImmunoSeq Intro kit was used to carry out TCRB sequencing on genomic DNA. Multiplex PCR ran 31 cycles with proprietary primers and spike-in control sequences for absolute quantification. Single-end 150-bp reads were used to sequence an 87-bp fragment covering the CDR3 and the flanking V and J genes. Each lane of an Illumina MiSeq using version 3.0 chemistry carried seven multiplexed samples, with two replicates per sample. Per the authors' processing: The vendor's proprietary pipeline handled the raw data processing, merging both replicates into a single result for each sample. Clonotypes were defined as productive rearrangements sharing the V-gene family, CDR3 amino acid sequence and J-gene segment. Clonality was calculated as 1 minus the normalized Shannon entropy (Pielou evenness) of TCRB abundances. T cell density was estimated as total templates divided by the number of input cells, with the number of input cells inferred from the DNA input amount. Total repertoire diversity and clonality were estimated with Recon using default parameters. Tumor-enriched clonotypes were defined as having over 0.1% abundance in tumor and at least 32-fold higher abundance than in normal breast. TCRdb took this table from immuneACCESS and kept in-frame rearrangements with V and J called. Such tables lack part of the clones; where checked against another copy, unresolved V genes explain under half of the gap, and the rest is unexplained. V and J calls and clone size are given by that table; D and trimming were obtained from the DNA. The sample contains 51,000 or so clones, roughly 84% of them found a single time. The ten largest make up roughly 1.5% of the sample.

This sequence originates from a person aged 45 to 59 with breast cancer. Sequenced: blood.

The DNA is TGTGCCAGCAGCCAAGAAAGCGGGGGGGAAGAGACCCAGTACTTC. This is translated as CASSQESGGEETQYF. The V gene is TRBV4-2 and the J gene is TRBJ2-5; 10 bases in the junction line up with TRBD2. As encoded in the germline V gene, CDR1 is LGHNA while CDR2 is YNFKEQ. Clipping removes 0 bases from V and 3 bases from J, with 1 as the unmatched junction base count. The CDR3 runs 15 residues from the cysteine to the phenylalanine. Only CDR3 DNA is held: 45 bases, read in frame from base 1.